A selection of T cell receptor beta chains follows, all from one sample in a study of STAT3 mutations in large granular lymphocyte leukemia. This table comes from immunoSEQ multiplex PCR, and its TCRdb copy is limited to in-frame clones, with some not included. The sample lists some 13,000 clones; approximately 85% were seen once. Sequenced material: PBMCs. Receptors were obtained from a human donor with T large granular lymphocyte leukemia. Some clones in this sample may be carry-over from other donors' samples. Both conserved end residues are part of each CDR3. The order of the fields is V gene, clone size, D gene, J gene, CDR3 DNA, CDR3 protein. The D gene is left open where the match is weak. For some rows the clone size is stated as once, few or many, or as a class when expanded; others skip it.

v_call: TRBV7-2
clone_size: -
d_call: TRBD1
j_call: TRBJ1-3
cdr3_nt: TGTGCCAGCAGCTTAGCCGGGACAGGGTTTAACACCATATATTTT
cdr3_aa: CASSLAGTGFNTIYF

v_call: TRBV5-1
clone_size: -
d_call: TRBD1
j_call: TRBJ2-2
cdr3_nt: TGCGCCAGCAGTCCCGACAGGGATCCCGGGGAGCTGTTTTTT
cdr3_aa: CASSPDRDPGELFF

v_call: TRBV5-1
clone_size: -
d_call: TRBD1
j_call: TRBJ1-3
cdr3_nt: TGCGCCAGCAGCGACCGGACAGGGTTTGGAAACACCATATATTTT
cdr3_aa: CASSDRTGFGNTIYF

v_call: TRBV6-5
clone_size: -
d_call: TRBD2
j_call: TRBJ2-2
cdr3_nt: TGTGCCAGCAGGGGGGACTACCCCACCGGGGAGCTGTTTTTT
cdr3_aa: CASRGDYPTGELFF

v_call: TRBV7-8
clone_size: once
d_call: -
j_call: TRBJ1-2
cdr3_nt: TGTGCCAGCAGCCCTGGGTATAACTATGGCTACACCTTC
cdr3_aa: CASSPGYNYGYTF

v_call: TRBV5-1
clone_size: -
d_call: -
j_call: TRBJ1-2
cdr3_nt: TGCGCCAGCAGCTTGGAAGCCTCAGGAGGCTACACCTTC
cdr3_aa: CASSLEASGGYTF

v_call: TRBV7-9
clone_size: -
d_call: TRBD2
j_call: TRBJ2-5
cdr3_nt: TGTGCCAGCAGCTTCGGGACTAGCGGGGGGCCGTGGGAGACCCAGTACTTC
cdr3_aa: CASSFGTSGGPWETQYF

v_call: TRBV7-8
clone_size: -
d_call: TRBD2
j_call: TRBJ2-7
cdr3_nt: TGTGCCAGCAGCTTAGCGGCGGGGGTCTCCTACGAGCAGTACTTC
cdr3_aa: CASSLAAGVSYEQYF

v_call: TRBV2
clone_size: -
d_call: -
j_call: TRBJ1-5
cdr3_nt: TGTGCCAGCAGCGGAAGGACTTATAGCAATCAGCCCCAGCATTTT
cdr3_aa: CASSGRTYSNQPQHF

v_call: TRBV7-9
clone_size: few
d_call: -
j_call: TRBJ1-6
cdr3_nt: TGTGCCAGCAGTTTCGACGGTTCACCCCTCCACTTT
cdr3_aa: CASSFDGSPLHF

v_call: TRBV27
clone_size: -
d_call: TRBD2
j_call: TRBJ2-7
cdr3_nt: TGTGCCAGCAGTTCCCGCCCCGGACTAGCGGCGACCTACGAGCAGTACTTC
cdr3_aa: CASSSRPGLAATYEQYF

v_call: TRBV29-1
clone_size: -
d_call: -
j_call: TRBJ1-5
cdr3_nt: TGCAGCGGGACCGACAGCAATCAGCCCCAGCATTTT
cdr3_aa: CSGTDSNQPQHF

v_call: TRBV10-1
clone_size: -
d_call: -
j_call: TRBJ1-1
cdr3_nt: TGCGCCAGCAGTGGGGGGCCGAACACTGAAGCTTTCTTT
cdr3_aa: CASSGGPNTEAFF

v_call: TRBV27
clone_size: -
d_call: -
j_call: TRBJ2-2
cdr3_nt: TGTGCCAGCAGTCTTATAATTGGAGGGGAGCTGTTTTTT
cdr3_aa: CASSLIIGGELFF

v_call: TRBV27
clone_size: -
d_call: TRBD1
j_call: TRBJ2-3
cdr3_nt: TGTGCCACCGTATCGATGACAGGGACGTCTGGGGAAGATACGCAGTATTTT
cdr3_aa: CATVSMTGTSGEDTQYF

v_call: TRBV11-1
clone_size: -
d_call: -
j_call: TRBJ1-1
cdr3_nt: TGTGCCAGCACCTTAGGGGAGGTGTACACTGAAGCTTTCTTT
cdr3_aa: CASTLGEVYTEAFF

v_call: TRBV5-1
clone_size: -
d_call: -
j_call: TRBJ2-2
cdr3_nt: TGCGCCAGCAGCTTACCCCAGGAGAACACCGGGGAGCTGTTTTTT
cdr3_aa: CASSLPQENTGELFF

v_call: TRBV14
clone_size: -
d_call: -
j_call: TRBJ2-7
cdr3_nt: TGTGCCAGCAGCCTTTGGGCAGGGGTTTCCTACGAGCAGTACTTC
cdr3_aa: CASSLWAGVSYEQYF

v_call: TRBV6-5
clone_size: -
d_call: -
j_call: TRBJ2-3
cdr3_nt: TGTGCCAGCAGTTCGTCCGGACCAGAGGACACAGATACGCAGTATTTT
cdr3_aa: CASSSSGPEDTDTQYF

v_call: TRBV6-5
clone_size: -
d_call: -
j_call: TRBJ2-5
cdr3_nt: TGTGCCAGCAGTTACGGCGGGTGGGCCGAGACCCAGTACTTC
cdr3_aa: CASSYGGWAETQYF

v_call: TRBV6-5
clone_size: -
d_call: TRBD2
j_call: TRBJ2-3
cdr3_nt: TGTGCCAGCAGCGGGAGGCGGGGGGGAAGAGATACGCAGTATTTT
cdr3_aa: CASSGRRGGRDTQYF

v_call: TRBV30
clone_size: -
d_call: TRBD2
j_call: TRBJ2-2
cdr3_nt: TGTGCCTGGGCTCGACTAGCGACCACCGGGGAGCTGTTTTTT
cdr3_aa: CAWARLATTGELFF

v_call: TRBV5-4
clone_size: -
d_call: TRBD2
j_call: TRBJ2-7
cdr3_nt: TGTGCCAGCAGCTCGCGGGGGGCCATTGGCTACGAGCAGTACTTC
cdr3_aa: CASSSRGAIGYEQYF

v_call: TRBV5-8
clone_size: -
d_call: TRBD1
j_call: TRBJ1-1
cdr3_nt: TGTGCCAGCAGCAGGGACAGCAACAGACCGGCTTTCTTT
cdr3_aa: CASSRDSNRPAFF

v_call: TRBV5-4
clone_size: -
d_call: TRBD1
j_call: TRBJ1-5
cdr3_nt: TGTGCCAGCAGCTGGGGGACAGGGGGGAATCAGCCCCAGCATTTT
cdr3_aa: CASSWGTGGNQPQHF

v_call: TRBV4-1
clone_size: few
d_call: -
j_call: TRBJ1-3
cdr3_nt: TGCGCCAGCAGCCAAGATCTGGGGAGGGGAAACACCATATATTTT
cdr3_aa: CASSQDLGRGNTIYF

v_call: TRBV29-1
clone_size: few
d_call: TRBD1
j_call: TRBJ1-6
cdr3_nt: TGCAGCGCCCGACAGGGGAATTCACCCCTCCACTTT
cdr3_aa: CSARQGNSPLHF

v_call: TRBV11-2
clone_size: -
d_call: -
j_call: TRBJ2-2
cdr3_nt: TGTGCCAGCAGCTCCTACAGTGGACGCGGGGAGCTGTTTTTT
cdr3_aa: CASSSYSGRGELFF

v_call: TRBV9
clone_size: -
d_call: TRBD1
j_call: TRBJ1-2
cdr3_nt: TGTGCCAGCAGCATGACAGGGAACTATGGCTACACCTTC
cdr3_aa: CASSMTGNYGYTF

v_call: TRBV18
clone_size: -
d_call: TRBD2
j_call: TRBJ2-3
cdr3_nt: TGTGCCAGCTCACCACCGTCGGGGGGTGGTACGCAGTATTTT
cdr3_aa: CASSPPSGGGTQYF

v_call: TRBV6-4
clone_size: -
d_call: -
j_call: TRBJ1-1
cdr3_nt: TGTGCCAGCTCGGGAGGCACTGAAGCTTTCTTT
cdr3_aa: CASSGGTEAFF

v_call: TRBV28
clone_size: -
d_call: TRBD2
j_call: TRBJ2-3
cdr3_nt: TGTGCCAGCAGTGGGGGACTAGCGGGAGTTATCGCAGATACGCAGTATTTT
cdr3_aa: CASSGGLAGVIADTQYF

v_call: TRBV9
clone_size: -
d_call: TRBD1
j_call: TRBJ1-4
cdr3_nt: TGTGCCAGCAGCGTAGGATCGGGACAGGCACATGAAAAACTGTTTTTT
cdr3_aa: CASSVGSGQAHEKLFF

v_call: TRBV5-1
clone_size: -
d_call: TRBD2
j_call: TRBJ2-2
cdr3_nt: TGCGCCAGCAGCTTGGATCCGGGGGGCACCGGGGAGCTGTTTTTT
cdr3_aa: CASSLDPGGTGELFF

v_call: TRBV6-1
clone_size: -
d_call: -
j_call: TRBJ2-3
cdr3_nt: TGTGCCAGCATCGGAGGCCTGGGCGCAGATACGCAGTATTTT
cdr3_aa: CASIGGLGADTQYF

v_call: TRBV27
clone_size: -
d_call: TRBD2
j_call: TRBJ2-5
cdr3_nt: TGTGCCAGCAGTTTAGGTCGGGGGGGAGAGACCCAGTACTTC
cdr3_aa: CASSLGRGGETQYF

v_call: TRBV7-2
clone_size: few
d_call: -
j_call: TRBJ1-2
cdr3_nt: TGTGCCAGCAGCCTCCTCGGCCGATTCGGGGGCTACACCTTC
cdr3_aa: CASSLLGRFGGYTF

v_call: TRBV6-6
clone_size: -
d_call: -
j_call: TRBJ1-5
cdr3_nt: TGTGCCAGCAGTTACGTGGGGGGCTACGATCAGCCCCAGCATTTT
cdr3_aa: CASSYVGGYDQPQHF

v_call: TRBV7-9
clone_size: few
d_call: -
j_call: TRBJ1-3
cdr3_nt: TGTGCCAGCAGCCCCTGGACAGCTAACTCTGGAAACACCATATATTTT
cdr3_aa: CASSPWTANSGNTIYF

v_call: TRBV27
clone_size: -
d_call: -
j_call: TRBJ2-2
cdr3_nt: TGTGCCAGCAGTTTGCAAACCGGGGAGCTGTTTTTT
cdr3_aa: CASSLQTGELFF

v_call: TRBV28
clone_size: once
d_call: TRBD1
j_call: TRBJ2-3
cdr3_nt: TGTGCCAGCAGTGCCCCGGGACAGGGGGCTTGGAATACGCAGTATTTT
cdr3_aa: CASSAPGQGAWNTQYF

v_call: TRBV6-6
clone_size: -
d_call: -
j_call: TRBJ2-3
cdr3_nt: TGTGCCACTTATGGAGGGGGGTGGACAGATACGCAGTATTTT
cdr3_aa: CATYGGGWTDTQYF

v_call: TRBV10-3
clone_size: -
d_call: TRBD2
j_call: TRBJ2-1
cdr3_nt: TGTGCCATCAGTGGAGCGGGAGGGAGGAATGAGCAGTTCTTC
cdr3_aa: CAISGAGGRNEQFF

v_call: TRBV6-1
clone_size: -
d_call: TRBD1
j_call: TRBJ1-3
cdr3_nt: TGTGCCAGCAGTCCCCCAGGGGGAGGAAACACCATATATTTT
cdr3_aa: CASSPPGGGNTIYF